These 8 T cell receptor beta chains came from one sample sequenced in a study of blood T cell repertoires in COVID-19 (TCRdb year 2020). Library preparation used the immunoSEQ multiplex PCR assay. TCRdb limited this immuneACCESS table to in-frame rearrangements with V and J called. A share of clones is missing; checked studies link under half to unresolved V genes, and the rest is unexplained. This sample lists roughly 13,000 clones; around 87% were detected once. Roughly 2.9% of the sample goes to the ten largest clones. Source material: peripheral blood. The receptors here all came from a human donor in a cohort sampled during active COVID-19.

V and J are TRBV19 and TRBJ2-2; TRBD2 agrees at 8 bases. The germline V gene encodes CDR1 LNHDA and CDR2 SQIVND (reference sequence). The CDR3 has 15 amino acids. Trimming at V came to 4 bases and at J to 4 bases, leaving 5 bases not matched to a gene. The DNA of the CDR3 is TGTGCCAGTAGTAGAATCGGGGGGGGCACCGGGGAGCTGTTTTTT. This encodes CASSRIGGGTGELFF.

The J gene is TRBJ2-1, the V gene TRBV3-1 (or the pseudogene TRBV3-2); D possibly corresponds to TRBD2 (6 bases). Per the germline V gene, CDR1 is LGHDT and CDR2 is YNNKEL (reference sequence). The CDR3 has 14 residues. The V gene lost 1 base and the J gene lost 5 bases, with 9 bases spanning the gap. The CDR3 spells CASSQGWGDNEQFF. In DNA form, the CDR3 reads TGTGCCAGCAGCCAAGGTTGGGGGGACAATGAGCAGTTCTTC.

The chain combines TRBV9 with TRBJ1-1, with D possibly matching TRBD1 (5 bases). Germline values: CDR1 SGDLS, CDR2 YYNGEE. CDR3 length: 16 residues. V lost 3 bases, J lost 2 bases, and 17 bases lay in between. CDR3 bases: TGTGCCAGCAGCGCAGAGACCGGGACTTACAACACTGAAGCTTTCTTT. Translation gives CASSAETGTYNTEAFF.

The J gene is TRBJ2-1, the V gene TRBV20-1; the D gene is possibly TRBD1 (5 bases). Trimming pared 3 bases from V and 8 bases from J, leaving 8 bases between. Germline V gives CDR1 DFQATT, CDR2 SNEGSKA (reference sequence). The CDR3 extends over 11 amino acids. The CDR3 region is CSARKGDEQFF. The CDR3 DNA sequence: TGCAGTGCTAGGAAAGGGGATGAGCAGTTCTTC.

The V gene is TRBV7-3, the J gene TRBJ2-5; D possibly corresponds to TRBD2 (5 bases). This CDR3 has 13 amino acids. The V and J ends lost 4 bases and 5 bases respectively, with 11 bases between them. CDR1 is SGHTA and CDR2 is FQGTGA in the germline V gene. CDR3: CASSSGGGETQYF. The CDR3 DNA reads as TGTGCCAGCAGCTCCGGAGGCGGGGAGACCCAGTACTTC.

This chain joins TRBV7-3 and TRBJ2-2, with D perhaps TRBD1 (6 bases). Trimming pared 4 bases from V and 2 bases from J, leaving 11 bases between. The germline V gene has CDR1 SGHTA and CDR2 FQGTGA. This CDR3 has 15 residues. The CDR3 coding sequence is TGTGCCAGCAGCTACGGACAGCCAAACACCGGGGAGCTGTTTTTT. This sequence encodes CASSYGQPNTGELFF.

The genes are TRBV14 and TRBJ2-7; the D is unclear. CDR1 and CDR2 from the germline V gene are SGHDN and FVKESK. This CDR3 has 13 amino acids. V gave up 4 bases and J gave up 2 bases, with 9 bases separating them. CDR3 protein: CASSPLMTYEQYF. CDR3 nucleotide sequence: TGTGCCAGCAGCCCACTGATGACCTACGAGCAGTACTTC.

This sequence joins TRBV5-1 and TRBJ2-3; TRBD2 matches at 14 bases. The ends lost 4 bases at V and 6 bases at J; junction bases unmatched: 10. There are 17 residues in the CDR3. The germline CDR1 and CDR2 sequences are SGHRS and YFSETQ. CDR3 DNA sequence: TGCGCCAGCAGCACCGGGACTAGCGGGGGTCGGGCGGATACGCAGTATTTT. This encodes CASSTGTSGGRADTQYF.